The 25 T cell receptor beta chains in this list originate from one sample, sequenced in a study of T cell responses to AZD1222 COVID-19 vaccine. Assay used: immunoSEQ multiplex PCR; TCRdb lists only in-frame clones, some missing. This table has approximately 74,000 clones, roughly 80% appearing once. Sample: peripheral blood, taken 28 days after the second AZD1222 dose. Every receptor here comes from an adult who received the AZD1222 COVID-19 vaccine.

The CDR3 spells CASSSGTSGALGQFF. CDR3 nucleotide sequence: TGTGCCAGCAGTTCTGGGACTAGCGGGGCCTTGGGGCAGTTCTTC. The V gene is TRBV6-5, the J gene TRBJ2-1, with 13 nucleotides matching TRBD2. V lost 4 bases to trimming and J lost 12 bases; unmatched junction nucleotides: 9. This CDR3 has 15 amino acids. The V gene's germline CDR1 is MNHEY and CDR2 SVGAGI.

The chain recombines TRBV7-2 with TRBJ2-3; a weak D match, TRBD2 (6 bases). Between the trimmed V and J ends, which lost 1 base and 4 bases, there was a span of 12 bases. Germline-derived CDR1 and CDR2 are SGHTA and FQGNSA. There are 15 residues in the CDR3. For the CDR3, the DNA is TGTGCCAGCAGCTTAGTACCGGGAGTGGCAGATACGCAGTATTTT. Protein: CASSLVPGVADTQYF.

The chain couples TRBV29-1 to TRBJ1-2, with D unclear. V lost 0 bases, J lost 3 bases, and 8 bases lay in between. From germline, CDR1 is SQVTM and CDR2 ANQGSEA. The CDR3 is 13 residues long. The CDR3: CSVEEREDYGYTF. CDR3 bases: TGCAGCGTTGAAGAAAGGGAGGACTATGGCTACACCTTC.

The chain has TRBV5-4 and TRBJ2-2; the match to TRBD2 covers 11 bases. Trimming cost V 4 bases and J 4 bases; bases outside gene matches: 12. Germline V lookup: CDR1 SGHNT, CDR2 YYREEE (reference sequence). The length of the CDR3 is 18 residues. The chain's CDR3 is CASSPRGTSGGFTGELFF. The CDR3 DNA is TGTGCCAGCAGCCCCCGGGGAACTAGCGGGGGTTTCACCGGGGAGCTGTTTTTT.

J is TRBJ2-2 and V is TRBV19; 11 positions agree with TRBD2. Germline CDR1 reads LNHDA; CDR2 reads SQIVND (reference sequence). V was pared by 7 bases and J by 0 bases, with 4 bases of the junction left unmatched. The CDR3 spans 16 residues. CDR3 loop: CASTRLAGTNTGELFF. In DNA, the CDR3 is TGTGCCAGTACCCGACTAGCGGGGACGAACACCGGGGAGCTGTTTTTT.

The table lists this clone with a count of one. The chain uses TRBV27 and TRBJ1-2; unclear D gene. The V end lost 8 bases, the J end lost 7 bases, and 17 bases lay between the germline ends. The germline V gene has CDR1 MNHEY and CDR2 SMNVEV (reference sequence). The CDR3 contains 13 residues. The CDR3 is CASAPREKTGYTF. CDR3 DNA: TGTGCCAGCGCCCCCCGAGAAAAAACTGGCTACACCTTC.

The chain employs TRBV5-1 and TRBJ2-1; D possibly corresponds to TRBD2 (7 bases). Germline V lookup: CDR1 SGHRS, CDR2 YFSETQ. The CDR3 runs to 16 residues. Trimming took off 4 bases at V and 8 bases at J, with 22 bases between the two ends. The chain's CDR3 is CASSPFRGASVYEQFF. As DNA, the CDR3 is TGCGCCAGCAGCCCATTCCGGGGGGCCTCGGTCTATGAGCAGTTCTTC. The whole variable domain, filled in from reference TRBV5-1 and TRBJ2-1, reads KAGVTQTPRYLIKTRGQQVTLSCSPISGHRSVSWYQQTPGQGLQFLFEYFSETQRNKGNFPGRFSGRQFSNSRSEMNVSTLELGDSALYLCASSPFRGASVYEQFFGPGTRLTVL.

The genes are TRBV7-6 and TRBJ2-2, with D possibly TRBD2 on 6 matching bases. The germline CDR1 and CDR2 sequences are SGHVS and FNYEAQ. This CDR3 is 16 amino acids long. Trimming shortened V by 3 bases and J by 6 bases, and 17 bases separated the two germline ends. The CDR3 reads CASSFSFGRRAGELFF. In DNA form, the CDR3 reads TGTGCCAGCAGCTTCTCTTTTGGAAGGAGGGCCGGGGAGCTGTTTTTT.

The CDR3: CASSYRGLDGYTF. The CDR3 coding sequence is TGTGCCAGCAGTTACCGGGGGCTTGACGGCTACACCTTC. This chain joins TRBV6-2 or TRBV6-3 and TRBJ1-2; tentatively, D is TRBD1 (6 bases). The CDR3 length is 13 residues. The V end lost 2 bases, the J end lost 8 bases, and 12 bases lay between the germline ends. Germline values: CDR1 MNHEY, CDR2 SVGEGT.

The rearrangement uses TRBV30 and TRBJ2-7, with D possibly being TRBD1 (6 bases). Germline V gene data show CDR1 as GTSNPN and CDR2 as SVGIG (reference sequence). CDR3 length equals 12 residues. Trimming stripped 1 base from V and 3 bases from J, with 7 bases between. CDR3 DNA: TGTGCCTGGAGTGAACAGGGCTACGAGCAGTACTTC. Translating it yields CAWSEQGYEQYF.

This chain links TRBV3-1 (or the pseudogene TRBV3-2) with TRBJ1-3, with D perhaps matching TRBD1 (6 bases). Germline V gene sequence: CDR1 LGHDT, CDR2 YNNKEL (reference sequence). The CDR3 is made up of 14 amino acids. Trimming left V 3 bases short and J 2 bases short, with 8 bases between. CDR3 in DNA: TGTGCCAGCAGCCACACAGGGCCTGGAAACACCATATATTTT. Residues: CASSHTGPGNTIYF.

The chain has TRBV7-2 and TRBJ2-3; 10 nucleotides align to TRBD2. Trimming at V came to 5 bases and at J to 5 bases, leaving 19 bases not matched to a gene. Germline CDR1 reads SGHTA; CDR2 reads FQGNSA. This CDR3 region has 19 residues. The CDR3 DNA is TGTGCCAGCAGCGTACTAGCTTTTGCAGCGGGAGGGCCGGGAGATACGCAGTATTTT. This gives the protein CASSVLAFAAGGPGDTQYF. The full variable domain, in which reference TRBV7-2 and TRBJ2-3 provide the parts outside the CDR3, is GAGVSQSPSNKVTEKGKDVELRCDPISGHTALYWYRQSLGQGLEFLIYFQGNSAPDKSGLPSDRFSAERTGGSVSTLTIQRTQQEDSAVYLCASSVLAFAAGGPGDTQYFGPGTRLTVL.

The chain recombines TRBV2 with TRBJ2-1, with D possibly matching TRBD2 (5 bases). The CDR3 has 13 amino acids. Trimming took off 8 bases at V and 6 bases at J, with 14 bases between the two ends. Germline CDR1 is SNHLY and CDR2 is FYNNEI. In DNA form, the CDR3 reads TGTGCCAGCCCTTTGGACTCCAGCAATGAGCAGTTCTTC. As protein: CASPLDSSNEQFF. Combining the CDR3 with reference TRBV2 and TRBJ2-1 gives the whole variable domain EPEVTQTPSHQVTQMGQEVILRCVPISNHLYFYWYRQILGQKVEFLVSFYNNEISEKSEIFDDQFSVERPDGSNFTLKIRSTKLEDSAMYFCASPLDSSNEQFFGPGTRLTVL.

This chain uses TRBV27 with TRBJ1-2; 10 positions agree with TRBD1. V was clipped by 3 bases and J by 6 bases; unmatched bases: 4. The germline V gene encodes CDR1 MNHEY and CDR2 SMNVEV (reference sequence). The CDR3 totals 14 residues. Here the CDR3 DNA reads TGTGCCAGCAGTTTGGGACAGGGGAGTGATGGCTACACCTTC. Its translation: CASSLGQGSDGYTF.

A single count supports this clone. The rearrangement joins TRBV7-9 to TRBJ2-1; D not certain. The CDR3 totals 13 residues. Germline V gene lookup returns CDR1 SEHNR and CDR2 FQNEAQ (reference sequence). The V end was cut by 5 bases, the J end by 5 bases, with 10 bases between. The CDR3 loop reads CASSRSSNNEQFF. The CDR3 DNA follows: TGTGCCAGCAGCCGGTCTAGTAACAATGAGCAGTTCTTC.

The V call is TRBV5-1, the J call TRBJ2-2, with a possible D match to TRBD1 (5 bases). Germline CDR1 and CDR2: SGHRS and YFSETQ. Trimming left V 4 bases short and J 4 bases short, with 14 bases between. The CDR3 sequence is 15 residues long. CDR3 residues: CASSQRRGSTGELFF. DNA of the CDR3: TGCGCCAGCAGCCAGAGAAGGGGATCCACCGGGGAGCTGTTTTTT.

The V gene is TRBV5-1, the J gene TRBJ2-3, with D unclear. Germline V gene data show CDR1 as SGHRS and CDR2 as YFSETQ. The ends were cut back, 0 bases at V and 1 base at J, with 9 bases in the middle. This CDR3 is built from 15 residues. The CDR3 DNA sequence: TGCGCCAGCAGCTTGGTAGCTGGGGGCACAGATACGCAGTATTTT. Its protein product is CASSLVAGGTDTQYF.

The chain is built from TRBV7-6 and TRBJ2-7; no definite D call. Germline V CDR1 and CDR2: SGHVS, FNYEAQ. Trimming left V 1 base short and J 0 bases short, with 7 bases between. The CDR3 sequence is 14 residues long. In DNA, the CDR3 is TGTGCCAGCAGCTTAGGTATGGCCTCCTACGAGCAGTACTTC. It translates to CASSLGMASYEQYF.

The chain is built from TRBV24-1 and TRBJ1-1; D is uncertain. CDR3 length: 13 amino acids. The V gene lost 3 bases and the J gene lost 6 bases, with 10 bases spanning the gap. CDR1 is KGHDR and CDR2 is SFDVKD in the germline V gene. The CDR3 sequence: CATSDPRSAEAFF. The CDR3 DNA sequence: TGTGCCACCAGTGATCCCCGGTCGGCTGAAGCTTTCTTT.

The rearrangement joins TRBV5-1 to TRBJ2-7; D gene ambiguous. The CDR3 runs to 13 residues. The V gene's germline CDR1 is SGHRS and CDR2 YFSETQ. Trimming took 1 base from V and 1 from J, leaving 6 bases between them. The CDR3 DNA sequence: TGCGCCAGCAGCTTGAGTCAGTCCTACGAGCAGTACTTC. It translates to CASSLSQSYEQYF.

This clone is a singleton in its sample. The chain is built from TRBV19 and TRBJ2-6; the D gene could be TRBD1 or TRBD2 (5 bases each). Germline lookup yields CDR1 LNHDA and CDR2 SQIVND (reference sequence). V dropped 9 bases and J dropped 0 bases, with 15 bases sitting between them. CDR3 length: 16 amino acids. The CDR3 loop is CASSGTVTSGANVLTF. In DNA form, the CDR3 reads TGTGCCAGCTCCGGGACCGTCACCTCTGGGGCCAACGTCCTGACTTTC.

This clone turned up a few times. The rearrangement uses TRBV27 and TRBJ2-1; TRBD1 matches at 11 bases. CDR3 length equals 14 residues. The trim removed 6 bases at V and 6 bases at J, leaving 4 bases unmatched. The germline V gene has CDR1 MNHEY and CDR2 SMNVEV (reference sequence). The CDR3 region has the DNA TGTGCCAGCAGCCCCGGGACAGGGGGCAATGAGCAGTTCTTC. It translates to CASSPGTGGNEQFF.

V gene TRBV19 combines with J gene TRBJ2-5; 8 nucleotides line up with TRBD1. The germline gives CDR1 LNHDA, CDR2 SQIVND (reference sequence). The CDR3 length is 11 residues. J lost 5 bases, V lost 8 bases, and 1 base had no gene match. The CDR3 DNA sequence: TGTGCCAGTCGACAGGGGGAGACCCAGTACTTC. Translation gives CASRQGETQYF.

In DNA, the CDR3 is TGCGCCAGCAGCTTGAGGCTCCTTAGACAGGGGAACTATGGCTACACCTTC. It codes for CASSLRLLRQGNYGYTF. V and J are TRBV5-1 and TRBJ1-2; 8 positions match TRBD1. V lost 1 base, J lost 2 bases, and 10 bases stayed unmatched. Looked up from germline, CDR1 is SGHRS and CDR2 is YFSETQ. The CDR3 totals 17 residues.

In DNA, the CDR3 is TGTGCCAGTCACAGGACAGGGGTTAATTCACCCCTCCACTTT. Protein: CASHRTGVNSPLHF. The chain recombines TRBV19 with TRBJ1-6; 9 bases are shared with TRBD1. Germline CDR1 and CDR2: LNHDA and SQIVND (reference sequence). V gave up 8 bases and J gave up 6 bases; unmatched junction bases: 5. This CDR3 has 14 residues.